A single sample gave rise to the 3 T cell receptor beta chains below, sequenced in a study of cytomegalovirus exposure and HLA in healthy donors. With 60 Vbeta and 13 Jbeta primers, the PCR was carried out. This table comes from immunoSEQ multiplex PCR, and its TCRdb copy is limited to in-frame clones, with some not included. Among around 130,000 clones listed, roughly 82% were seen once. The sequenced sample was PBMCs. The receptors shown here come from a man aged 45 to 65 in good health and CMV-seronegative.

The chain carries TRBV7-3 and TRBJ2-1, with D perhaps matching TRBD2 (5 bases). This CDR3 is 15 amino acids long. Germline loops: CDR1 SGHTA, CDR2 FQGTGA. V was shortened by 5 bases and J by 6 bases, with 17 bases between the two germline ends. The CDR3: CASSPYPGGPNEQFF. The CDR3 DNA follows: TGTGCCAGCAGCCCATACCCGGGCGGGCCCAATGAGCAGTTCTTC.

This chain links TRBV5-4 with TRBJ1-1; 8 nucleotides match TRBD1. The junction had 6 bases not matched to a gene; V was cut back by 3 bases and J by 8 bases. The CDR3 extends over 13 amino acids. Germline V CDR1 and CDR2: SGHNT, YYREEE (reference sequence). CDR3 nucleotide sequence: TGTGCCAGCAGCTCGCGAGGGACAGGAGAAGCTTTCTTT. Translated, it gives CASSSRGTGEAFF.

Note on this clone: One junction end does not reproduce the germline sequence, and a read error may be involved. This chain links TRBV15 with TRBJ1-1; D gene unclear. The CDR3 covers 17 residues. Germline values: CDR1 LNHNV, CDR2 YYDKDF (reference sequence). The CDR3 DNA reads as TGTGCCACCAGCGGAGAGATTGGGGAGATGTTCAACACTGAAGCTTTCTTT. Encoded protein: CATSGEIGEMFNTEAFF.